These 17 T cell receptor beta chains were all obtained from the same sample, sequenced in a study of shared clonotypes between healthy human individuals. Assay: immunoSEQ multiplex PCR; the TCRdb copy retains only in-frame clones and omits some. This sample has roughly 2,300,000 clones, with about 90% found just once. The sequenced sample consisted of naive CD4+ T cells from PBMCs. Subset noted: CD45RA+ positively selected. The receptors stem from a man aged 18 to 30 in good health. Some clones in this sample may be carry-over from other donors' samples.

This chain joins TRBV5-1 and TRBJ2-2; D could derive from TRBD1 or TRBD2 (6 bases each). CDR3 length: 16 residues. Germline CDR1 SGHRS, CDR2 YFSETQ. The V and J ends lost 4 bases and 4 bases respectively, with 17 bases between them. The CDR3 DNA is TGCGCCAGCAGCCCCTTAGGGGGAGCGGGCACCGGGGAGCTGTTTTTT. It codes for CASSPLGGAGTGELFF.

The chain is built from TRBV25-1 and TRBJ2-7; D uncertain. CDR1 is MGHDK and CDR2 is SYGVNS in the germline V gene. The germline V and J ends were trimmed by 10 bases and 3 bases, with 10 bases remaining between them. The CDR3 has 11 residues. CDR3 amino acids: CATYSDYEQYF. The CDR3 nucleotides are TGTGCCACCTACTCGGACTACGAGCAGTACTTC.

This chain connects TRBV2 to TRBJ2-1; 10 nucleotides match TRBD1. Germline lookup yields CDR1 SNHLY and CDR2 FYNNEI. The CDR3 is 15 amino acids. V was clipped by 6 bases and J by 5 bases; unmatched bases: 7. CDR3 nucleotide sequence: TGTGCCAGCAGAACCGGGACAGGGGAGGACAATGAGCAGTTCTTC. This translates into CASRTGTGEDNEQFF.

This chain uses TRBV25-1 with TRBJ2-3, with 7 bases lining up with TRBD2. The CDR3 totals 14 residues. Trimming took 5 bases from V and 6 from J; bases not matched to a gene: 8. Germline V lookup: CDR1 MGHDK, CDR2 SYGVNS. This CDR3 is CASSPSSGVDTQYF. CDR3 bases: TGTGCCAGCAGTCCGTCTAGCGGAGTGGATACGCAGTATTTT.

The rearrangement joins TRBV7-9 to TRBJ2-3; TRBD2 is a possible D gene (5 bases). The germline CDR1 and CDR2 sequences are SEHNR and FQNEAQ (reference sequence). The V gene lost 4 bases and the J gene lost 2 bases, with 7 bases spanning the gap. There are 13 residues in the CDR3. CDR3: CASSSGFTDTQYF. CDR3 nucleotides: TGTGCCAGCAGCTCGGGGTTCACAGATACGCAGTATTTT. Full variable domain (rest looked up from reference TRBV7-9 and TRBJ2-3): DTGVSQNPRHKITKRGQNVTFRCDPISEHNRLYWYRQTLGQGPEFLTYFQNEAQLEKSRLLSDRFSAERPKGSFSTLEIQRTEQGDSAMYLCASSSGFTDTQYFGPGTRLTVL.

CDR3 residues: CASSQVAGKETQYF. The CDR3 nucleotides are TGCGCCAGCAGCCAAGTGGCCGGGAAAGAGACCCAGTACTTC. The genes are TRBV4-1 and TRBJ2-5, with TRBD2 as a possible D gene (5 bases). V lost 1 base to trimming and J lost 3 bases, with 9 bases between them. This CDR3 has 14 amino acids. Germline-derived CDR1 and CDR2 are MGHRA and YSYEKL.

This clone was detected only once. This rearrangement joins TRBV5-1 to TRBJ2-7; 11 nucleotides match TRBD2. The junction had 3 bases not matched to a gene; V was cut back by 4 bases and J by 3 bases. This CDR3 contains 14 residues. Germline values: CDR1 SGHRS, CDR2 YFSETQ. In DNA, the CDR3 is TGCGCCAGCAGCCAACTAGCGGGGGACTACGAGCAGTACTTC. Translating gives CASSQLAGDYEQYF.

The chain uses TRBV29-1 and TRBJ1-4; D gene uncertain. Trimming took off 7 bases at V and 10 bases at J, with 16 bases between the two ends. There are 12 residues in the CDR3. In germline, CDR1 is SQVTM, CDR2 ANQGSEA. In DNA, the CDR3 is TGCAGCGGGCGGGATTTGTTGGGAAAACTGTTTTTT. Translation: CSGRDLLGKLFF.

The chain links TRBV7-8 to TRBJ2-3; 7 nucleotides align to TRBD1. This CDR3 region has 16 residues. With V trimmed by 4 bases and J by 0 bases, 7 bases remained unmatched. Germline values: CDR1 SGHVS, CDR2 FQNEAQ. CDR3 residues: CASSSRQGDSTDTQYF. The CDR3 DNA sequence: TGTGCCAGCAGCTCCCGACAGGGCGATAGCACAGATACGCAGTATTTT.

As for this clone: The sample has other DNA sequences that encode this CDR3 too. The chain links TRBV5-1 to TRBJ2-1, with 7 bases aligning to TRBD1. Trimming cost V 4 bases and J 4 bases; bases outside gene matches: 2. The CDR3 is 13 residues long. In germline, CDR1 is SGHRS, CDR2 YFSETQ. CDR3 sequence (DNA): TGCGCCAGCAGCAGGGGACAGTACAATGAGCAGTTCTTC. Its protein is CASSRGQYNEQFF.

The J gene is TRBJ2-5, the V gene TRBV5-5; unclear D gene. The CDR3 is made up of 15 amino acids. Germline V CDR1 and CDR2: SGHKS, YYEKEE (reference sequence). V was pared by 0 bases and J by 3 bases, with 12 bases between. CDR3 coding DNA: TGTGCCAGCAGCTTGGGAGCCCCAAAGAAAGAGACCCAGTACTTC. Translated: CASSLGAPKKETQYF.

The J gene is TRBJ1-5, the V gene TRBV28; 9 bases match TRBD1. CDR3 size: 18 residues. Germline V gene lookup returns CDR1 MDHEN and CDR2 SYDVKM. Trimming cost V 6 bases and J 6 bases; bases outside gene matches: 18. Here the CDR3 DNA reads TGTGCCAGCAGCAAAAACTTTCGGGACAGGGAGTCTGGTCAGCCCCAGCATTTT. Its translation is CASSKNFRDRESGQPQHF.

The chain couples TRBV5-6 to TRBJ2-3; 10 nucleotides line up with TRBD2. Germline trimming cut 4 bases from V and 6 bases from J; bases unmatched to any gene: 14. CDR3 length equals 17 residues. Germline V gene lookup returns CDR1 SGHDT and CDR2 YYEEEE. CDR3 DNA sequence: TGTGCCAGCAGCCGAATAGCCCTAGCGGGAGCTGACGATACGCAGTATTTT. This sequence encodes CASSRIALAGADDTQYF.

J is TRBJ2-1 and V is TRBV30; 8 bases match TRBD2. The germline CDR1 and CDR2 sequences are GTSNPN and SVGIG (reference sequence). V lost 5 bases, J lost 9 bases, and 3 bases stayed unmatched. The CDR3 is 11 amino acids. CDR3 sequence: CAWRGGVEQFF. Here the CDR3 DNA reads TGTGCCTGGCGGGGGGGTGTTGAGCAGTTCTTC.

The CDR3 spells CASSQGGDRVGYTGELFF. CDR3 sequence (DNA): TGTGCCAGCAGCCAAGGGGGTGACAGGGTCGGGTACACCGGGGAGCTGTTTTTT. The V gene is TRBV4-2, the J gene TRBJ2-2, with TRBD1 identical over 7 bases. V lost 1 base to trimming and J lost 3 bases; unmatched junction nucleotides: 11. The CDR3 length is 18 residues. The germline gives CDR1 LGHNA, CDR2 YNFKEQ.

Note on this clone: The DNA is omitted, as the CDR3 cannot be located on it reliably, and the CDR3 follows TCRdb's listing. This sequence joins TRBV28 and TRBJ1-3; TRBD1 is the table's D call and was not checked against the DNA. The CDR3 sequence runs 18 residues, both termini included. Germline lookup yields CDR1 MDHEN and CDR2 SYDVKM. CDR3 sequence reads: CASSFLAGGVPSGNTIYF.

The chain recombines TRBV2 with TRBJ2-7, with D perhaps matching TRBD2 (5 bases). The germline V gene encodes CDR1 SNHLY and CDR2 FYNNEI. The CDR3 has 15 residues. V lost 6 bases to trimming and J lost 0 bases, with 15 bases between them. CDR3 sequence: CASSTLGPSSYEQYF. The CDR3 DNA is TGTGCCAGCAGCACACTAGGGCCCTCCTCCTACGAGCAGTACTTC.